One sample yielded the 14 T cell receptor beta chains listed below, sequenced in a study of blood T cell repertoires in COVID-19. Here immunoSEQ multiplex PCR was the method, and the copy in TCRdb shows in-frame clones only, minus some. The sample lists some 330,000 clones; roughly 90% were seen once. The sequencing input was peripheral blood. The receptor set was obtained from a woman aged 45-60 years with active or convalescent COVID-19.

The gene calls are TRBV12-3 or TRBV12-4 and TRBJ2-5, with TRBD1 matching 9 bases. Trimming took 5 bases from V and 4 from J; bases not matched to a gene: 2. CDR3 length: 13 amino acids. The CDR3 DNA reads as TGTGCCAGCAGTCGGACAGGGGTAGAGACCCAGTACTTC. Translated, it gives CASSRTGVETQYF.

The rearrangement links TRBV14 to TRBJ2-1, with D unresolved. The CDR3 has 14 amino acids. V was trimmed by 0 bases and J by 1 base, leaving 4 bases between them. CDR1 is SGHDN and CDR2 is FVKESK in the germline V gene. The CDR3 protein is CASSQELSYNEQFF. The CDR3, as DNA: TGTGCCAGCAGCCAAGAACTATCCTACAATGAGCAGTTCTTC. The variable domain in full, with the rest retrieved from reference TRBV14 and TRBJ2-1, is EAGVTQFPSHSVIEKGQTVTLRCDPISGHDNLYWYRRVMGKEIKFLLHFVKESKQDESGMPNNRFLAERTGGTYSTLKVQPAELEDSGVYFCASSQELSYNEQFFGPGTRLTVL.

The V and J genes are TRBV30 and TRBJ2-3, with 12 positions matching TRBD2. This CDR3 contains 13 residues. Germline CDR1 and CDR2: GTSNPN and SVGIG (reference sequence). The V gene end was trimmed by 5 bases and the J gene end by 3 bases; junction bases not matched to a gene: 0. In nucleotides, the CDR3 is TGTGCCTGGGGACTAGCGGGGACAGATACGCAGTATTTT. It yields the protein CAWGLAGTDTQYF.

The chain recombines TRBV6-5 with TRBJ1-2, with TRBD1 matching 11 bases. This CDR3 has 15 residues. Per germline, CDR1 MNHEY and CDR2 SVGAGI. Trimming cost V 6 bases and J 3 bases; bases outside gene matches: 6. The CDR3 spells CASSRGQGDDYGYTF. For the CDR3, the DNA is TGTGCCAGCAGCCGGGGACAGGGGGATGACTATGGCTACACCTTC.

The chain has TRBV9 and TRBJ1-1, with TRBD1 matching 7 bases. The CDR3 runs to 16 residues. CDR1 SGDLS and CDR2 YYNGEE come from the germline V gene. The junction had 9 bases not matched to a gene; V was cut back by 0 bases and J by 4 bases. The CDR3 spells CASSVVGNRGSTEAFF. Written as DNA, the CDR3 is TGTGCCAGCAGCGTAGTAGGGAACAGGGGATCCACTGAAGCTTTCTTT.

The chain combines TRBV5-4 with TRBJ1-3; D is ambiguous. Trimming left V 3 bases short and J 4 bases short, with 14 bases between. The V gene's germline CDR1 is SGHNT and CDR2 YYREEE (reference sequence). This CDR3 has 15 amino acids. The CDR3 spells CASSSRTVAGNTIYF. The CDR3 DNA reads TGTGCCAGCAGCTCACGGACGGTAGCGGGAAACACCATATATTTT.

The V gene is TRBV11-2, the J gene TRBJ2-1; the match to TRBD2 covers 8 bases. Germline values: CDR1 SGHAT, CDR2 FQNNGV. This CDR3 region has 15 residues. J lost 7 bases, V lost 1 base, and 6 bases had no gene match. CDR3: CASSLVWTSKNEQFF. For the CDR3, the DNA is TGTGCCAGCAGCTTAGTTTGGACTAGCAAGAATGAGCAGTTCTTC.

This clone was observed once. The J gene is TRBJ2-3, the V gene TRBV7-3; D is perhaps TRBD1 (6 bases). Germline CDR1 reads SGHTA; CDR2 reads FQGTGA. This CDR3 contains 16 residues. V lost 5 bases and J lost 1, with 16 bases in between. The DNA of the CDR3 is TGTGCCAGCAGCATATCCCGGGACACAGGCACAGATACGCAGTATTTT. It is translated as CASSISRDTGTDTQYF.

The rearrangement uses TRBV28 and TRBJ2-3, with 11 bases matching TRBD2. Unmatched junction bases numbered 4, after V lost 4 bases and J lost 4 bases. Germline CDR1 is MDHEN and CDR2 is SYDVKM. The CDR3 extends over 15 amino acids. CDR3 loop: CASSSLAGGSDTQYF. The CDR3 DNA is TGTGCCAGCAGTTCATTAGCGGGAGGGTCAGATACGCAGTATTTT.

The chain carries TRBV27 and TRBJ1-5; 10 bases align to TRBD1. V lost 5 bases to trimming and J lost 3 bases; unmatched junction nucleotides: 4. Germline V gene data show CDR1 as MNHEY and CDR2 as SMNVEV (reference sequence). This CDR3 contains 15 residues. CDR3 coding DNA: TGTGCCAGCAGTGGGACAGGGGCTTACAATCAGCCCCAGCATTTT. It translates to CASSGTGAYNQPQHF.

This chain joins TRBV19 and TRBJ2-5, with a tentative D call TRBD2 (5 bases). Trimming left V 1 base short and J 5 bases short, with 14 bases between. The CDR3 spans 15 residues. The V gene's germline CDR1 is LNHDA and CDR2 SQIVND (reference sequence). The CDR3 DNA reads TGTGCCAGTAGTATAGGTGGGAAGTCGGGGGAGACCCAGTACTTC. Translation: CASSIGGKSGETQYF.

CDR3 nucleotide sequence: TGCGCCAGCAGCTTGGGACAGGGCGTTTACAATGAGCAGTTCTTC. Residues: CASSLGQGVYNEQFF. The chain links TRBV5-1 to TRBJ2-1, with TRBD1 matching over 7 bases. This CDR3 is 15 amino acids long. The germline V gene encodes CDR1 SGHRS and CDR2 YFSETQ. The V and J ends lost 0 bases and 4 bases, in that order; junction bases with no gene match: 4.

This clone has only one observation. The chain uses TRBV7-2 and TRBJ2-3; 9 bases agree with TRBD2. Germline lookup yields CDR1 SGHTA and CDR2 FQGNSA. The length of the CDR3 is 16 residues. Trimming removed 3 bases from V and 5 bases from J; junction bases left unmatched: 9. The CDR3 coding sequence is TGTGCCAGCAGCTTTACATTAGCGGGAGCGAAAGATACGCAGTATTTT. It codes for CASSFTLAGAKDTQYF.

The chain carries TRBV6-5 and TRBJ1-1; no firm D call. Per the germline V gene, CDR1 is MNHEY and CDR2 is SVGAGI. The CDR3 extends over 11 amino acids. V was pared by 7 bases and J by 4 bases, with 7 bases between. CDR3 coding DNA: TGTGCCAGCATTAGAGCCACTGAAGCTTTCTTT. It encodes CASIRATEAFF.